Listed here are 18 T cell receptor beta chains from one sample, sequenced in a study of Graves' ophthalmopathy and Graves' hyperthyroidism. As the template, RNA transcripts were used to amplify TCR beta CDR3 regions. Scientists carried out first-round RT-PCR using HTBI primers and then a second-round multiplex PCR. TCRdb reprocessed the multiplex PCR reads with MiXCR, giving one entry per CDR3 protein. The repertoire holds about 220,000 distinct CDR3 sequences, with about a fifth as singletons. Sample: peripheral blood. These receptors all come from a woman aged 45-65 years with Graves' ophthalmopathy.

This clonotype was counted ten times or more. V is TRBV28 and J is TRBJ1-6, with D tentatively TRBD1 (5 bases). The CDR3 totals 14 residues. Germline CDR1 reads MDHEN; CDR2 reads SYDVKM. V lost 4 bases and J 8 bases, leaving 12 bases between the germline ends. This CDR3 reads CASSSGLVDSPLHF. The CDR3 bases are TGTGCCAGCAGTTCGGGACTGGTTGATTCACCCCTCCACTTT.

This clonotype was seen at least ten times. The rearrangement links TRBV2 to TRBJ2-5; no clear D. Trimming took off 3 bases at V and 5 bases at J, with 16 bases between the two ends. Germline V gives CDR1 SNHLY, CDR2 FYNNEI. The CDR3 runs 15 residues. DNA of the CDR3: TGTGCCAGCAGTGAGGTTGACTTCGCCCGGGAGACCCAGTACTTC. Translated: CASSEVDFARETQYF.

This clonotype was counted ten times or more. This chain joins TRBV2 and TRBJ1-2; D remains ambiguous. V lost 1 base and J lost 4, with 10 bases in between. The CDR3 extends over 14 amino acids. In germline, CDR1 is SNHLY, CDR2 FYNNEI. The CDR3 region is CASSEGLPGYGYTF. The DNA of the CDR3 is TGTGCCAGCAGTGAAGGCCTCCCAGGCTATGGCTACACCTTC. The full variable domain, completed using reference TRBV2 and TRBJ1-2, is EPEVTQTPSHQVTQMGQEVILRCVPISNHLYFYWYRQILGQKVEFLVSFYNNEISEKSEIFDDQFSVERPDGSNFTLKIRSTKLEDSAMYFCASSEGLPGYGYTFGSGTRLTVV.

The genes are TRBV6-5 and TRBJ1-6; 9 positions agree with TRBD1. This CDR3 is 15 amino acids long. In germline, CDR1 is MNHEY, CDR2 SVGAGI. The V gene end was trimmed by 4 bases and the J gene end by 7 bases; junction bases not matched to a gene: 5. DNA for the CDR3: TGTGCCAGCAGTTCCAGACAGGGGGAGAATTCACCCCTCCACTTT. Its translation is CASSSRQGENSPLHF.

This clonotype has a count of ten or more. The CDR3 DNA reads as TGTGCCAGCACCCCGTCACAGGGCATCGCTGGGGCCAACGTCCTGACTTTC. This codes for CASTPSQGIAGANVLTF. The chain recombines TRBV28 with TRBJ2-6; D perhaps matches TRBD1 (6 bases). From germline, CDR1 is MDHEN and CDR2 SYDVKM. The CDR3 covers 17 residues. V gave up 7 bases and J gave up 2 bases, with 18 bases separating them.

The gene calls are TRBV6-2 or TRBV6-3 and TRBJ1-1; possible D gene TRBD1, 5 bases. The V end was cut by 3 bases, the J end by 0 bases, with 8 bases between. Germline values: CDR1 MNHEY, CDR2 SVGEGT. The length of the CDR3 is 14 residues. This chain's CDR3 is CASSYTGVNTEAFF. The CDR3 DNA is TGTGCCAGCAGTTATACAGGAGTGAACACTGAAGCTTTCTTT.

Ten or more counts support this clonotype. The chain is built from TRBV19 and TRBJ2-5; tentative D call: TRBD1 (5 bases). Germline V gene sequence: CDR1 LNHDA, CDR2 SQIVND (reference sequence). V lost 1 base and J 7 bases, leaving 10 bases between the germline ends. CDR3 length equals 13 residues. This CDR3 reads CASSIAQGGTQYF. CDR3 DNA sequence: TGTGCCAGTAGTATAGCCCAGGGTGGGACCCAGTACTTC.

This clonotype was seen a handful of times. V usage is TRBV30 and J usage is TRBJ2-4, with D possibly matching TRBD2 (6 bases). Between the trimmed V and J ends, which lost 1 base and 8 bases, there was a span of 18 bases. Germline V gives CDR1 GTSNPN, CDR2 SVGIG (reference sequence). The CDR3 extends over 15 amino acids. The CDR3 loop is CAWSAHGGAVDIQYF. CDR3 in DNA: TGTGCCTGGAGTGCCCATGGCGGGGCAGTGGACATTCAGTACTTC.

This clonotype has ten or more counts. The chain uses TRBV27 and TRBJ2-5; D is ambiguous. Looked up from germline, CDR1 is MNHEY and CDR2 is SMNVEV (reference sequence). This CDR3 is built from 12 residues. Trimming left V 5 bases short and J 0 bases short, with 4 bases between. The DNA for the CDR3 is TGTGCCAGCAGTCGAAACCAAGAGACCCAGTACTTC. This codes for CASSRNQETQYF.

The V gene is TRBV6-1, the J gene TRBJ1-1, with TRBD1 matching 9 bases. The V gene end was trimmed by 8 bases and the J gene end by 4 bases; junction bases not matched to a gene: 2. Germline CDR1 and CDR2: MNHNS and SASEGT. The CDR3 totals 12 residues. In DNA form, the CDR3 reads TGTGCCAGCCGGGACAGGGCCACTGAAGCTTTCTTT. This codes for CASRDRATEAFF.

This clonotype was detected ten times or more. The rearrangement links TRBV12-3 or TRBV12-4 to TRBJ2-4, with D perhaps matching TRBD2 (5 bases). The CDR3 is 16 residues long. Deletions cut 5 bases from V and 1 base from J, with 15 bases between. The CDR3 reads CASSKVSGSAKNIQYF. Here the CDR3 DNA reads TGTGCCAGCAGTAAAGTCTCGGGGTCCGCCAAAAACATTCAGTACTTC.

This clonotype was counted many times. The chain is built from TRBV5-1 and TRBJ1-5; no definite D call. CDR1 is SGHRS, CDR2 YFSETQ, per germline. V lost 4 bases and J lost 9, with 17 bases in between. The CDR3 has 14 residues. This chain's CDR3 is CASSLGFGDTPQHF. The DNA for the CDR3 is TGCGCCAGCAGCCTCGGTTTCGGGGATACGCCCCAGCATTTT. The variable domain in full, with the rest retrieved from reference TRBV5-1 and TRBJ1-5, is KAGVTQTPRYLIKTRGQQVTLSCSPISGHRSVSWYQQTPGQGLQFLFEYFSETQRNKGNFPGRFSGRQFSNSRSEMNVSTLELGDSALYLCASSLGFGDTPQHFGDGTRLSIL.

This clonotype was counted many times. The rearrangement links TRBV7-6 to TRBJ2-7, with a weak D call TRBD2 (6 bases). This CDR3 comprises 18 residues. From germline, CDR1 is SGHVS and CDR2 FNYEAQ. V gave up 1 base and J gave up 7 bases, with 26 bases separating them. CDR3 residues: CASSLGSSWREQGREQYF. Here the CDR3 DNA reads TGTGCCAGCAGCTTAGGTTCGAGCTGGAGGGAGCAGGGTAGAGAGCAGTACTTC.

The rearrangement joins TRBV2 to TRBJ1-1; the match to TRBD1 covers 9 bases. The CDR3 consists of 14 residues. Losses at the gene ends were 7 bases for V and 4 bases for J; bases not matched to a gene: 7. Germline CDR1 is SNHLY and CDR2 is FYNNEI. For the CDR3, the DNA is TGTGCCAGCAAGAAAACAGGGGGCATCACTGAAGCTTTCTTT. Residues: CASKKTGGITEAFF. Full variable domain (rest looked up from reference TRBV2 and TRBJ1-1): EPEVTQTPSHQVTQMGQEVILRCVPISNHLYFYWYRQILGQKVEFLVSFYNNEISEKSEIFDDQFSVERPDGSNFTLKIRSTKLEDSAMYFCASKKTGGITEAFFGQGTRLTVV.

Many counts were recorded for this clonotype. The rearrangement joins TRBV12-3 or TRBV12-4 to TRBJ1-6; the D is unclear. The germline V and J ends were trimmed by 2 bases and 1 base, with 3 bases remaining between them. The CDR3 extends over 14 amino acids. Here the CDR3 reads CASSLLSYNSPLHF. CDR3 DNA: TGTGCCAGCAGTTTATTGTCCTATAATTCACCCCTCCACTTT.

This clonotype was recorded a few times. The chain is built from TRBV7-9 and TRBJ1-1; D gene uncertain. Germline CDR1 SEHNR, CDR2 FQNEAQ (reference sequence). The CDR3 has 15 amino acids. Trimming pared 5 bases from V and 5 bases from J, leaving 18 bases between. CDR3 DNA sequence: TGTGCCAGCAGCCCGGGGTTCGGGGTGGGAACTGAAGCTTTCTTT. Protein sequence: CASSPGFGVGTEAFF.

This clonotype was seen at least ten times. The chain uses TRBV11-2 and TRBJ2-7; D is possibly TRBD1 (5 bases). The ends were cut back, 0 bases at V and 0 bases at J, with 9 bases in the middle. There are 15 residues in the CDR3. CDR1 and CDR2 (germline): SGHAT, FQNNGV. The CDR3 DNA is TGTGCCAGCAGCTTAGATCCAGGGCCCTCCTACGAGCAGTACTTC. This codes for CASSLDPGPSYEQYF.

This clonotype was counted at least ten times. CDR3 residues: CASSLRGLGEQYF. DNA of the CDR3: TGTGCCAGCAGCTTAAGGGGGTTGGGCGAGCAGTACTTC. The chain is built from TRBV11-2 and TRBJ2-7; possibly TRBD1 for D (6 bases). The CDR3 sequence is 13 residues long. V was cut by 2 bases and J by 6 bases, with 11 bases left in between. Germline V gives CDR1 SGHAT, CDR2 FQNNGV. The full variable domain, completed using reference TRBV11-2 and TRBJ2-7, is EAGVAQSPRYKIIEKRQSVAFWCNPISGHATLYWYQQILGQGPKLLIQFQNNGVVDDSQLPKDRFSAERLKGVDSTLKIQPAKLEDSAVYLCASSLRGLGEQYFGPGTRLTVT.